The 19 T cell receptor beta chains in this list originate from one sample, sequenced in a study of blood T cell repertoires in COVID-19. Generated by immunoSEQ multiplex PCR, the TCRdb table keeps only in-frame clones and is missing some. The sample consists of 55,000 to 85,000 clones, 73% of them appearing once. Material: peripheral blood. The receptors shown here come from a man aged 55 to 70 with acute or convalescent COVID-19.

This sequence joins TRBV18 and TRBJ1-2; 7 positions agree with TRBD1. The CDR3 spans 14 residues. Germline loops: CDR1 KGHSH, CDR2 LQKENI. J lost 2 bases, V lost 2 bases, and 2 bases had no gene match. The CDR3 sequence is CASSPRQGNYGYTF. CDR3 DNA sequence: TGTGCCAGCTCACCAAGACAGGGCAACTATGGCTACACCTTC.

The chain combines TRBV9 with TRBJ1-2; TRBD1 is a possible D gene (5 bases). The V end was cut by 4 bases, the J end by 6 bases, with 16 bases between. This CDR3 region has 14 residues. CDR1 and CDR2 from the germline V gene are SGDLS and YYNGEE. In DNA form, the CDR3 reads TGTGCCAGCAGCTCCATGAGTTTAGGGGATGGCTACACCTTC. It codes for CASSSMSLGDGYTF.

The J gene is TRBJ1-2, the V gene TRBV19; 7 nucleotides line up with TRBD1. The V and J ends lost 4 bases and 2 bases, in that order; junction bases with no gene match: 4. CDR3 length: 14 residues. Per the germline V gene, CDR1 is LNHDA and CDR2 is SQIVND (reference sequence). The CDR3 nucleotides read TGTGCCAGTAGTAGGGACAGAGCGAACTATGGCTACACCTTC. Translating gives CASSRDRANYGYTF.

J is TRBJ2-2 and V is TRBV7-3; D might be TRBD1 (5 bases). V was cut by 6 bases and J by 1 base, with 9 bases left in between. CDR3 length equals 14 residues. Per germline, CDR1 SGHTA and CDR2 FQGTGA. The DNA of the CDR3 is TGTGCCAGCAGGTTGACAGTGAACACCGGGGAGCTGTTTTTT. This gives the protein CASRLTVNTGELFF.

In this sample, this clone turned up a few times. The chain employs TRBV5-8 and TRBJ2-3; TRBD2 might be the D (5 bases). This CDR3 region has 14 residues. The germline V gene has CDR1 SGHTS and CDR2 YDEGEE. The V gene lost 3 bases and the J gene lost 4 bases, with 12 bases spanning the gap. Here the CDR3 DNA reads TGTGCCAGCAGCTGGCCCCCCGGGGCAGATACGCAGTATTTT. Encoded protein: CASSWPPGADTQYF.

As to this clone: At one end the junction does not follow the germline gene, possibly because of a read error. V is TRBV25-1 and J is TRBJ1-2; D may be TRBD1 (6 bases). The CDR3 spans 18 residues. CDR1 is MGHDK, CDR2 SYGVNS, per germline. The CDR3 sequence is CASSATQGSLSPNSGYTF. CDR3 nucleotide sequence: TGTGCCAGCAGTGCGACGCAGGGGTCTTTATCCCCGAACTCTGGCTACACCTTC.

A single count supports this clone. The CDR3 sequence: CASSKEVGSGYTF. In nucleotides, the CDR3 is TGTGCCAGCAGTAAGGAGGTCGGGTCTGGCTACACCTTC. V is TRBV6-4 and J is TRBJ1-2; D gene uncertain. Trimming shortened V by 5 bases and J by 7 bases, and 14 bases separated the two germline ends. The CDR3 length is 13 residues. Germline CDR1 reads MRHNA; CDR2 reads SNTAGT.

This clone was counted once. The chain joins TRBV14 to TRBJ1-2; 8 nucleotides line up with TRBD1. Germline V gives CDR1 SGHDN, CDR2 FVKESK. Trimming cost V 1 base and J 3 bases; bases outside gene matches: 7. This CDR3 contains 16 residues. CDR3 residues: CASSQVQGAGDYGYTF. The DNA of the CDR3 is TGTGCCAGCAGCCAAGTCCAGGGGGCTGGGGACTATGGCTACACCTTC.

V is TRBV4-2 and J is TRBJ2-2; 10 positions match TRBD2. After removal of 0 bases from V and 5 bases from J, the junction contained 9 bases not matched to a gene. CDR3 length: 18 residues. Germline V lookup: CDR1 LGHNA, CDR2 YNFKEQ. The CDR3 DNA reads TGTGCCAGCAGCCAAGACCCAACTAGCGGGGCAGGAACCGGGGAGCTGTTTTTT. Its translation: CASSQDPTSGAGTGELFF.

This chain connects TRBV5-6 to TRBJ2-7; D possibly corresponds to TRBD1 (6 bases). In germline, CDR1 is SGHDT, CDR2 YYEEEE. This CDR3 comprises 14 residues. V was trimmed by 0 bases and J by 5 bases, leaving 12 bases between them. The CDR3, as DNA: TGTGCCAGCAGCTTGGTGGGACATAGGGACGAGCAGTACGTC. The encoded protein is CASSLVGHRDEQYV.

As regards this clone: The same CDR3 can be traced to other DNA sequences in this sample. The chain recombines TRBV7-9 with TRBJ2-5, with 7 positions matching TRBD1. With V trimmed by 1 base and J by 3 bases, 2 bases remained unmatched. The CDR3 extends over 14 amino acids. Germline CDR1 reads SEHNR; CDR2 reads FQNEAQ (reference sequence). This CDR3 reads CASSLGQGKETQYF. The CDR3 DNA reads TGTGCCAGCAGCTTAGGACAGGGAAAAGAGACCCAGTACTTC.

This chain links TRBV30 with TRBJ2-6; D unresolved. This CDR3 is built from 15 residues. The germline V gene has CDR1 GTSNPN and CDR2 SVGIG (reference sequence). Trimming cost V 0 bases and J 4 bases, with 10 bases left between them. CDR3 DNA: TGTGCCTGGAGTGTCCGACTCCAGGGGGCCAACGTCCTGACTTTC. It codes for CAWSVRLQGANVLTF.

The chain has TRBV7-6 and TRBJ1-6; 9 nucleotides align to TRBD1. The V gene end was trimmed by 4 bases and the J gene end by 5 bases; junction bases not matched to a gene: 9. CDR1 SGHVS and CDR2 FNYEAQ come from the germline V gene. The CDR3 is 17 residues long. In DNA, the CDR3 is TGTGCCAGCAGCTCCAACCCCCGGGACAGGGATAATTCACCCCTCCACTTT. This codes for CASSSNPRDRDNSPLHF.

CDR3 in DNA: TGTGCCAGCAGTTACTCGGGCAGTCCTAACTATGGCTACACCTTC. It codes for CASSYSGSPNYGYTF. The chain carries TRBV6-5 and TRBJ1-2; unclear D gene. The V end lost 0 bases, the J end lost 0 bases, and 8 bases lay between the germline ends. Germline V gene data show CDR1 as MNHEY and CDR2 as SVGAGI. The CDR3 runs to 15 residues.

V is TRBV19 and J is TRBJ1-2; D unclear. Trimming took off 0 bases at V and 1 base at J, with 6 bases between the two ends. The CDR3 loop spans 14 amino acids. Germline CDR1 LNHDA, CDR2 SQIVND (reference sequence). CDR3 sequence reads: CASSIEGSNYGYTF. CDR3 in DNA: TGTGCCAGTAGTATAGAGGGCAGTAACTATGGCTACACCTTC.

This chain uses TRBV5-1 with TRBJ1-2; D is possibly TRBD1 (6 bases). CDR1 and CDR2 (germline): SGHRS, YFSETQ. There are 14 residues in the CDR3. V shed 4 bases and J shed 0 bases, with 10 bases lying between them. CDR3 sequence reads: CASSRDKANYGYTF. CDR3 sequence (DNA): TGCGCCAGCAGCCGGGACAAAGCTAACTATGGCTACACCTTC.

A few counts support this clone. This chain's CDR3 is CASSPQTRAGELFF. The CDR3 nucleotides are TGTGCCAGCAGCCCACAGACCAGGGCTGGGGAGCTGTTTTTT. This chain links TRBV7-3 with TRBJ2-2; a weak D match, TRBD1 (5 bases). Germline assignment: CDR1 SGHTA and CDR2 FQGTGA. Trimming cost V 5 bases and J 8 bases, with 15 bases left between them. The CDR3 has 14 amino acids.

The V call is TRBV4-2, the J call TRBJ1-4; TRBD1 matches at 8 bases. V lost 5 bases to trimming and J lost 6 bases; unmatched junction nucleotides: 8. Germline lookup yields CDR1 LGHNA and CDR2 YNFKEQ. The CDR3 covers 15 residues. The CDR3 region is CASSTQGAVDEKLFF. CDR3 DNA sequence: TGTGCCAGCAGCACGCAGGGGGCGGTTGATGAAAAACTGTTTTTT.

V usage is TRBV25-1 and J usage is TRBJ1-6, with D uncertain. CDR1 MGHDK and CDR2 SYGVNS come from the germline V gene. V was clipped by 1 base and J by 7 bases, with 11 bases between them. The length of the CDR3 is 15 residues. The CDR3 DNA is TGTGCCAGCAGTGAATTTTCCGGGTGGAATTCACCCCTCCACTTT. Translation gives CASSEFSGWNSPLHF.